The 26 T cell receptor beta chains below all came from one sample that was sequenced in a study of T cells in Graves' hyperthyroidism and ophthalmopathy. RNA transcripts yielded amplified TCR beta CDR3 regions. The HTBI set primed first-round TCR CDR3 RT-PCR. Via MiXCR, TCRdb re-called the multiplex PCR reads, giving one row per CDR3 protein. This table holds a few hundred thousand distinct CDR3 sequences, around 50% found once. Sequenced sample: peripheral blood or thyroid tissue (not recorded which). These receptor sequences come from an adult woman with Graves' disease, either hyperthyroidism or ophthalmopathy (not recorded which).

This clonotype was seen repeatedly, ten times or more. The V gene is TRBV7-9, the J gene TRBJ1-1, with 7 positions matching TRBD1. Germline CDR1 and CDR2: SEHNR and FQNEAQ (reference sequence). V gave up 2 bases and J gave up 1 base; unmatched junction bases: 4. There are 15 residues in the CDR3. CDR3 nucleotide sequence: TGTGCCAGCAGCTTACGACAGGGCTCGAACACTGAAGCTTTCTTT. This encodes CASSLRQGSNTEAFF. Filled out from reference TRBV7-9 and TRBJ1-1, the complete variable domain reads DTGVSQNPRHKITKRGQNVTFRCDPISEHNRLYWYRQTLGQGPEFLTYFQNEAQLEKSRLLSDRFSAERPKGSFSTLEIQRTEQGDSAMYLCASSLRQGSNTEAFFGQGTRLTVV.

Ten or more counts support this clonotype. The chain uses TRBV13 and TRBJ2-7; D remains ambiguous. Germline assignment: CDR1 PRHDT and CDR2 FYEKMQ (reference sequence). The CDR3 has 12 amino acids. Trimming took off 3 bases at V and 2 bases at J, with 5 bases between the two ends. CDR3 nucleotide sequence: TGTGCCAGCAGCTTTTGGACCTACGAGCAGTACTTC. Encoded protein: CASSFWTYEQYF.

In its sample, this clonotype was seen many times. V usage is TRBV6-6 and J usage is TRBJ1-5; D unclear. V gave up 5 bases and J gave up 3 bases, with 14 bases separating them. In germline, CDR1 is MNHNY, CDR2 SVGAGI (reference sequence). The CDR3 loop spans 15 amino acids. Here the CDR3 DNA reads TGTGCCAGCAGTCCTACAGTGGTGAACAATCAGCCCCAGCATTTT. Amino acids: CASSPTVVNNQPQHF.

In regard to this clonotype: Given the absence of the conserved phenylalanine or tryptophan at the CDR3 end, a read error is likely. No DNA is shown, since the ends of the CDR3 on it are uncertain; the CDR3 is the one TCRdb lists. The genes are TRBV7-2 and TRBJ2-6. The germline V gene encodes CDR1 SGHTA and CDR2 FQGNSA. From its first to its last residue, the CDR3 has 11 amino acids. This CDR3 is CASSLASWTNT.

This clonotype was seen repeatedly, ten times or more. J is TRBJ1-6 and V is TRBV19; 7 positions match TRBD1. Germline loops: CDR1 LNHDA, CDR2 SQIVND (reference sequence). CDR3 length equals 17 residues. The V gene end was trimmed by 2 bases and the J gene end by 8 bases; junction bases not matched to a gene: 12. The CDR3 DNA reads as TGTGCCAGTAGTATACGGAGTGTCAGGGGGTATCATTCACCCCTCCACTTT. Translation gives CASSIRSVRGYHSPLHF.

The chain has TRBV5-1 and TRBJ1-1, with TRBD1 matching over 8 bases. This CDR3 has 13 residues. The J segment lost 8 bases and the V segment lost 4 bases, leaving 7 bases of the junction unmatched. CDR1 is SGHRS and CDR2 is YFSETQ in the germline V gene. The CDR3 bases are TGCGCCAGCAGCAGAGGACAGGGCTTAGAAGCTTTCTTT. Its translation is CASSRGQGLEAFF.

The CDR3: CATSRAATGAYGYTF. CDR3 DNA sequence: TGTGCCACCAGCAGAGCCGCGACCGGGGCCTATGGCTACACCTTC. The chain carries TRBV15 and TRBJ1-2, with D possibly being TRBD1 (5 bases). Trimming removed 1 base at V and 4 bases at J, with 13 bases between. The CDR3 runs to 15 residues. Germline V gene data show CDR1 as LNHNV and CDR2 as YYDKDF (reference sequence).

At least ten counts were recorded for this clonotype. This chain connects TRBV2 to TRBJ2-5, with a tentative D call TRBD2 (5 bases). Trimming shortened V by 5 bases and J by 1 base, and 8 bases separated the two germline ends. The CDR3 has 13 residues. CDR1 is SNHLY, CDR2 FYNNEI, per germline. CDR3 loop: CASSLDFQETQYF. The CDR3 DNA reads TGTGCCAGCAGTCTGGACTTCCAAGAGACCCAGTACTTC.

The sample holds one count of this clonotype. A much larger clone differs by one base, so this may be a read error. The chain is built from TRBV7-9 and TRBJ1-1; a possible D gene is TRBD1 (6 bases). Germline CDR1 reads SEHNR; CDR2 reads FQNEAQ (reference sequence). The CDR3 loop spans 14 amino acids. CDR3 residues: CAGSYTGTNTEAFF. DNA for the CDR3: TGTGCCGGCAGCTATACAGGGACGAACACTGAAGCTTTCTTT. The variable domain in full, completed from reference TRBV7-9 and TRBJ1-1, reads DTGVSQNPRHKITKRGQNVTFRCDPISEHNRLYWYRQTLGQGPEFLTYFQNEAQLEKSRLLSDRFSAERPKGSFSTLEIQRTEQGDSAMYLCAGSYTGTNTEAFFGQGTRLTVV.

This clonotype has at least ten counts. The chain recombines TRBV18 with TRBJ2-6; the D is unclear. V was clipped by 4 bases and J by 0 bases, with 1 base between them. The CDR3 has 13 amino acids. Germline values: CDR1 KGHSH, CDR2 LQKENI. CDR3 nucleotides: TGTGCCAGCTCACACTCTGGGGCCAACGTCCTGACTTTC. It specifies CASSHSGANVLTF.

This clonotype was counted only a few times. The rearrangement joins TRBV28 to TRBJ2-5, with D possibly matching TRBD1 (6 bases). The length of the CDR3 is 13 residues. Germline CDR1 and CDR2: MDHEN and SYDVKM. The ends were cut back, 4 bases at V and 9 bases at J, with 15 bases in the middle. CDR3 amino acids: CASSSGTRKAQYF. The CDR3, as DNA: TGTGCCAGCAGTTCCGGGACACGAAAGGCCCAGTACTTC.

This clonotype was seen many times. J is TRBJ1-2 and V is TRBV29-1; TRBD1 matches at 8 bases. Germline loops: CDR1 SQVTM, CDR2 ANQGSEA. V was pared by 4 bases and J by 6 bases, with 13 bases of the junction left unmatched. This CDR3 has 15 amino acids. This CDR3 reads CSVALRAGGANGYTF. CDR3 bases: TGCAGCGTTGCGCTTCGTGCAGGGGGCGCAAATGGCTACACCTTC.

The chain has TRBV7-9 and TRBJ1-1, with 8 bases that match TRBD1. This CDR3 is 17 amino acids long. Germline trimming cut 4 bases from V and 4 bases from J; bases unmatched to any gene: 14. Germline CDR1 reads SEHNR; CDR2 reads FQNEAQ (reference sequence). The CDR3 loop reads CASSSNMWTGRVTEAFF. The CDR3 DNA follows: TGTGCCAGCAGCTCAAATATGTGGACAGGGAGGGTCACTGAAGCTTTCTTT. Supplemented by reference TRBV7-9 and TRBJ1-1, the full variable domain reads DTGVSQNPRHKITKRGQNVTFRCDPISEHNRLYWYRQTLGQGPEFLTYFQNEAQLEKSRLLSDRFSAERPKGSFSTLEIQRTEQGDSAMYLCASSSNMWTGRVTEAFFGQGTRLTVV.

Only one count was recorded for this clonotype. The chain recombines TRBV20-1 with TRBJ1-2; D is unresolved. Looked up from germline, CDR1 is DFQATT and CDR2 is SNEGSKA (reference sequence). This CDR3 contains 14 residues. V lost 2 bases and J lost 2, with 12 bases in between. The CDR3 bases are TGCAGTGCTAGACGGCGGGAGACAAACTATGGCTACACCTTC. This gives the protein CSARRRETNYGYTF.

This clonotype came up many times. The chain carries TRBV20-1 and TRBJ1-5; D is unresolved. V lost 0 bases and J lost 2, with 8 bases in between. From germline, CDR1 is DFQATT and CDR2 SNEGSKA (reference sequence). The CDR3 spans 14 residues. CDR3 residues: CSARDLGGNQPQHF. The CDR3 DNA reads as TGCAGTGCTAGAGATCTCGGAGGCAATCAGCCCCAGCATTTT.

This clonotype was seen at least ten times. This rearrangement joins TRBV7-2 to TRBJ2-2; 7 nucleotides agree with TRBD2. Unmatched junction bases numbered 5, after V lost 7 bases and J lost 0 bases. Germline-derived CDR1 and CDR2 are SGHTA and FQGNSA. The CDR3 has 15 residues. The CDR3 protein is CASNRLASNTGELFF. CDR3 coding DNA: TGTGCCAGCAACCGACTAGCTTCGAACACCGGGGAGCTGTTTTTT.

This clonotype was seen more than once but under ten times. This chain joins TRBV2 and TRBJ2-7, with D maybe TRBD2 (5 bases). The CDR3 has 15 amino acids. V dropped 4 bases and J dropped 0 bases, with 13 bases sitting between them. Germline lookup yields CDR1 SNHLY and CDR2 FYNNEI. The CDR3 DNA reads TGTGCCAGCAGTGCTAGGGCGGGTAGCTCCTACGAGCAGTACTTC. Protein: CASSARAGSSYEQYF.

This clonotype was detected only a few times. The gene calls are TRBV5-5 and TRBJ2-5; D may be TRBD2 (6 bases). The length of the CDR3 is 13 residues. With 3 bases removed from V and 5 bases from J, the gap between germline ends came to 11 bases. Germline V gene data show CDR1 as SGHKS and CDR2 as YYEKEE (reference sequence). CDR3 sequence (DNA): TGTGCCAGCAGCTATAGCGGCCGGGAGACCCAGTACTTC. Translation: CASSYSGRETQYF.

This clonotype was seen ten or more times. CDR3 in DNA: TGTGCCAGCAGCTCAGGAGGGGGGACAGGGCGCCACGAGCAGTACTTC. It translates to CASSSGGGTGRHEQYF. This chain connects TRBV11-2 to TRBJ2-7; 9 nucleotides match TRBD1. Unmatched junction bases numbered 12, after V lost 4 bases and J lost 5 bases. The CDR3 loop spans 16 amino acids. The V gene's germline CDR1 is SGHAT and CDR2 FQNNGV.

This clonotype has a handful of counts. This chain links TRBV6-1 with TRBJ1-1, with D possibly matching TRBD1 (5 bases). CDR1 and CDR2 from the germline V gene are MNHNS and SASEGT. This CDR3 has 16 residues. The V gene lost 5 bases and the J gene lost 0 bases, with 16 bases spanning the gap. CDR3 sequence reads: CASSYPPGTVNTEAFF. As DNA, the CDR3 is TGTGCCAGCAGTTACCCGCCCGGGACGGTGAACACTGAAGCTTTCTTT.

This clonotype was picked up a small number of times. The chain has TRBV6-5 and TRBJ1-2, with D hard to call. Germline loops: CDR1 MNHEY, CDR2 SVGAGI. The V gene lost 7 bases and the J gene lost 8 bases, with 11 bases spanning the gap. The CDR3 totals 11 residues. The DNA of the CDR3 is TGTGCCAGCACCCAAGGGCGCGGCTACACCTTC. It translates to CASTQGRGYTF.

This clonotype was recorded once. CDR3 in amino acids: CASSPSAGAVETQYF. The CDR3 DNA is TGTGCCAGCAGCCCCTCTGCAGGGGCAGTGGAGACCCAGTACTTC. The V call is TRBV25-1, the J call TRBJ2-5; maybe TRBD1 (6 bases). The CDR3 loop spans 15 amino acids. The germline V gene has CDR1 MGHDK and CDR2 SYGVNS. Trimming pared 6 bases from V and 5 bases from J, leaving 19 bases between.

This clonotype has ten or more counts. The chain employs TRBV20-1 and TRBJ1-3; D is possibly TRBD1 (5 bases). V dropped 3 bases and J dropped 0 bases, with 12 bases sitting between them. Germline values: CDR1 DFQATT, CDR2 SNEGSKA (reference sequence). The CDR3 sequence is 15 residues long. The CDR3 protein is CSASPDSHSGNTIYF. The CDR3 DNA sequence: TGCAGTGCTAGTCCAGACAGCCACTCTGGAAACACCATATATTTT.

This clonotype was seen once. This rearrangement joins TRBV6-1 to TRBJ2-5; the D call may be TRBD1 or TRBD2 (5 bases each). The DNA end is a closer match to TRBJ2-7, so the J assignment may be wrong. The V gene's germline CDR1 is MNHNS and CDR2 SASEGT. There are 14 residues in the CDR3. The CDR3 sequence: CASGDPEPPYEQYF. CDR3 sequence (DNA): TGTGCCAGCGGGGACCCTGAGCCCCCCTACGAGCAGTACTTC.

This clonotype was seen a handful of times. V and J are TRBV2 and TRBJ1-5; the match to TRBD1 covers 12 bases. CDR3 size: 14 residues. Trimming removed 8 bases from V and 11 bases from J; junction bases left unmatched: 10. Germline assignment: CDR1 SNHLY and CDR2 FYNNEI. The CDR3 DNA sequence: TGTGCCAGCTCGGGACAGGGGGCCTGGGAGACCCAGCATTTT. As protein: CASSGQGAWETQHF.

This sequence joins TRBV28 and TRBJ2-7; 7 bases agree with TRBD1. Looked up from germline, CDR1 is MDHEN and CDR2 is SYDVKM. The length of the CDR3 is 15 residues. V lost 6 bases and J lost 3; bases outside the gene matches: 11. CDR3 DNA sequence: TGTGCCAGCAGGGAAACAGGGGTTAGGTTCTACGAGCAGTACTTC. Translated, it gives CASRETGVRFYEQYF.